This T cell receptor (beta chain) originates from a study of radiotherapy plus CTLA-4 blockade in lung cancer. Clones were sequenced by immunoSEQ multiplex PCR, and TCRdb holds only the in-frame ones, with some missing. The sample carries 81,000 or so clones, around 90% recorded once. Germline CDR1 reads GTSNPN; CDR2 reads SVGIG (reference sequence). V was trimmed by 0 bases and J by 9 bases, leaving 12 bases between them. CDR3 size: 14 residues. The clonotype originates from a human donor with non-small cell lung cancer who had stable disease on radiotherapy plus ipilimumab. The V gene is TRBV30, the J gene TRBJ1-6; D is possibly TRBD1 (5 bases). This specimen consisted of peripheral blood, obtained from a patient treated with radiotherapy plus ipilimumab. CDR3 in DNA: TGTGCCTGGAGTGTAATGGGCAGGGCTTCACCCCTCCACTTT. Protein sequence: CAWSVMGRASPLHF. Full variable domain (missing parts from reference TRBV30 and TRBJ1-6): SQTIHQWPATLVQPVGSPLSLECTVEGTSNPNLYWYRQAAGRGLQLLFYSVGIGQISSEVPQNLSASRPQDRQFILSSKKLLLSDSGFYLCAWSVMGRASPLHFGNGTRLTVT.